This is a list of T cell receptor beta chains from one sample in a study of blood T cell repertoires in COVID-19. Repertoires were generated with immunoSEQ multiplex PCR, while TCRdb's copy carries only in-frame clones and drops some. The sample records 20,000 to 30,000 clones, just over 90% being singletons. The material sequenced was peripheral blood. These receptors came from a man between 70 and 80 years old with active COVID-19. Both conserved end residues are trimmed from each CDR3.

j_call v_call cdr3_aa
TRBJ2-5 TRBV9 ASSVLAGGLAETQY
TRBJ2-1 TRBV9 ASSPRTGGGNEQF
TRBJ2-5 TRBV4-1 ASSELAGVGLETQY
TRBJ1-5 TRBV6-5 ASRAGQPQH
TRBJ2-7 TRBV14 ASSRASGVSYEQY
TRBJ1-4 TRBV27 ASSTLQGYAGNEKLF
TRBJ2-7 TRBV28 ASNLPGASSYEQY
TRBJ2-7 TRBV18 ASSPGIGQGAYEQY
TRBJ2-5 TRBV7-9 ASSSGTSKGETQY
TRBJ2-1 TRBV28 ASTPSGTTSSYNEQF
TRBJ1-4 TRBV6-5 ASRRQGPNEKLF
TRBJ1-5 TRBV18 ASSDRAGANQPQH
TRBJ1-5 TRBV15 ATSRNRGYQPQH
TRBJ2-7 TRBV7-6 ASSLAGGGPTYEQY
TRBJ2-3 TRBV7-3 ASSLRAAASDTQY
TRBJ2-1 TRBV7-6 ASSPVGGSYNEQF
TRBJ2-3 TRBV6-5 ASRLGAAGTDTQY
TRBJ1-5 TRBV6-2/TRBV6-3 ASSRQNNQPQH